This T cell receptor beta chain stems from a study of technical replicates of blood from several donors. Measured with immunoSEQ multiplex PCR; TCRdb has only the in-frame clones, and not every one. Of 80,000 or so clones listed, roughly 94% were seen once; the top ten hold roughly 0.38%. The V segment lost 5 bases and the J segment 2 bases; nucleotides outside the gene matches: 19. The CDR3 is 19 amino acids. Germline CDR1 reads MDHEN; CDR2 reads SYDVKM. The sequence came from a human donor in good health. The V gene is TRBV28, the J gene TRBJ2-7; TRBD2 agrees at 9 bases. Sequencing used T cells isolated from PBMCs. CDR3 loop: CASSPVYASGTHITYEQYF. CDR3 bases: TGTGCCAGCAGTCCTGTTTATGCTAGCGGGACTCATATTACCTACGAGCAGTACTTC.